This TCR beta chain appears in the sequencing data of a study of a mutant IDH1 vaccine in newly diagnosed glioma (dated by TCRdb to 2020 to 2022). Looking at the study overall: Of the roughly 33 treated patients, about 60% were male and 37.5% were female, and the mean age was approximately 41 years. Longitudinal TCRB deep sequencing was performed for about two dozen treated patients wherever samples were available for exploratory analyses. Peripheral blood was drawn at six visits: V03 (baseline), V05, V07, V10, V12 and V13. Prior to enrollment, standard therapy consisting of radiotherapy alone, temozolomide alone, or radiochemotherapy with temozolomide had been administered to patients, with the combination being received by most patients. General study outcomes and caveats: Changes in the top peripheral T cell clonotypes picked up by TCRB sequencing did not appear to be linked to pseudoprogression. According to the authors, sample limitations meant that analyses of patient blood samples could not be reproduced. Availability determined which PBMC samples were chosen for TCRB deep sequencing. Across multiple MHC alleles, vaccine-induced immune responses were seen in 85% to 95% of patients.

The library was obtained by the immunoSEQ multiplex PCR assay. Rearranged TCR beta chain sequences were amplified with the hsTCRB Kit following the manufacturer's protocol. TCRB libraries were sequenced on an Illumina MiSeq. Concerning the study's data processing: The proprietary platform of the kit vendor was used for demultiplexing, trimming and gene mapping. TCRdb provides this immuneACCESS table in a form limited to in-frame rearrangements. Some clones are lacking; in checked studies, under half of them reflect an unresolved V gene, and why the rest are absent is not known. For V, J and clone size, that table is used; D and trimming come from the DNA. The sample records about 92,000 clones, about four fifths of which are singletons. The ten largest clones capture 7% to 9% of the sample. A few counts support this clone. What this receptor recognizes is not known. No quality values exist for individual bases; no much larger clone is one base distant.

The time point label, read with the paper, signifies: baseline, week 1 (first vaccination visit). The label giving this sample's treatment or condition can be read as: pre-vaccination baseline after standard-of-care therapy. All donors had newly diagnosed IDH1-mutant astrocytomas of WHO grade 3 or 4 that showed loss of nuclear ATRX. The samples were drawn from NOA16, a multicentre, single-arm, open-label phase I trial in Germany that tested a mutant IDH1 peptide vaccine in humans for the first time. Blood drawn at visit V03 was used as the baseline sample for immunogenicity testing. Genomic DNA for TCRB sequencing was extracted from EDTA blood using the DNeasy Blood and Tissue Kit. The CDR3 starts with the cysteine, ends with the phenylalanine, and has 14 residues. Of all the DNA, just the CDR3 is kept, 42 bases in frame from base 1. V was cut back by 1 base and J by 7 bases, leaving a gap of 9 bases between them. CDR1 and CDR2 (SGDLS, YYNGEE) derive from the germline V gene.

This receptor was identified in a woman between 45 and 65 years old with glioma. The rearranged chain carries TRBV9 and TRBJ1-6; no D gene is confidently identified. The input for sequencing was PBMCs, taken from a glioma patient treated with radiotherapy, temozolomide or both. The sequenced DNA: TGTGCCAGCAGCGTACGCACGGGGAATTCACCCCTCCACTTT. Its coded protein is CASSVRTGNSPLHF.